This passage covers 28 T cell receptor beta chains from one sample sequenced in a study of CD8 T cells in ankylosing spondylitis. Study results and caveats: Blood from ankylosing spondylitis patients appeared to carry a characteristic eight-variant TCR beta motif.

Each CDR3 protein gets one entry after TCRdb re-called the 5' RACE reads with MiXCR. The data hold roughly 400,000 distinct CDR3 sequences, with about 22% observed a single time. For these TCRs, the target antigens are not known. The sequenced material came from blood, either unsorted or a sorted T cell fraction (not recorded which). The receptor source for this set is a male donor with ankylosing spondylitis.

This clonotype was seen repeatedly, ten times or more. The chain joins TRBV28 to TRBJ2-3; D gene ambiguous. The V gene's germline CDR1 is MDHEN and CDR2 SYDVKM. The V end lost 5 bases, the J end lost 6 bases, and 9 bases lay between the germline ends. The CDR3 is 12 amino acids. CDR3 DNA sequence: TGTGCCAGCAGTGCTAGTGTGGATACGCAGTATTTT. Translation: CASSASVDTQYF.

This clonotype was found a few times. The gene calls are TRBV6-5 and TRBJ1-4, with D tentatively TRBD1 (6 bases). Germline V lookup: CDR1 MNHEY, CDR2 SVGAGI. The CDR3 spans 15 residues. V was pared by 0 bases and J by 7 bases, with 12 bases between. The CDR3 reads CASSYSGEGGEKLFF. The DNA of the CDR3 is TGTGCCAGCAGTTACTCGGGGGAAGGGGGTGAAAAACTGTTTTTT.

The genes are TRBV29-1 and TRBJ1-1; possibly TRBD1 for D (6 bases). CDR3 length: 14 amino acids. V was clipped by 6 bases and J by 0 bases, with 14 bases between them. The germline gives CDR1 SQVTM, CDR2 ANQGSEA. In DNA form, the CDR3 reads TGCAGCGTCGTAGTCGGGGACATGAACACTGAAGCTTTCTTT. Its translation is CSVVVGDMNTEAFF.

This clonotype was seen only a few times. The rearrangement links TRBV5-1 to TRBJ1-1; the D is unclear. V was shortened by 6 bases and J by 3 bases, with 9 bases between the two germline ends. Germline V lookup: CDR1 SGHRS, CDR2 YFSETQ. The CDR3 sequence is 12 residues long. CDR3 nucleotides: TGCGCCAGCACCACCGGGGACACTGAAGCTTTCTTT. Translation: CASTTGDTEAFF.

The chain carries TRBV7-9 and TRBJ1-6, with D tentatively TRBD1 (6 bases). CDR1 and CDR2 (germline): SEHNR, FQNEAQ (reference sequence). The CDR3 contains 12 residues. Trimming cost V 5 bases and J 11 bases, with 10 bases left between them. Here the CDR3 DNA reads TGTGCCAGCAGCACCTCAGGGGCACCCCTCCACTTT. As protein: CASSTSGAPLHF.

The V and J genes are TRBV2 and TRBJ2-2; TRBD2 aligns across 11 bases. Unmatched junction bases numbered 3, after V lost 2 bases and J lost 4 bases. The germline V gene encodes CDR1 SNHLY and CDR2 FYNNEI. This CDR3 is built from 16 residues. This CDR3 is CASSELAGGITGELFF. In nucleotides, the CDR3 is TGTGCCAGCAGTGAATTAGCGGGAGGGATCACCGGGGAGCTGTTTTTT.

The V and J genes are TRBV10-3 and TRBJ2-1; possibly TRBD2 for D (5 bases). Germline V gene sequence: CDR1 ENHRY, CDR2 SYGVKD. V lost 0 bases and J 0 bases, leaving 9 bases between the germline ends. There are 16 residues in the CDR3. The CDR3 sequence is CAISESQGSSYNEQFF. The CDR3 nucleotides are TGTGCCATCAGTGAGTCCCAAGGGAGCTCCTACAATGAGCAGTTCTTC.

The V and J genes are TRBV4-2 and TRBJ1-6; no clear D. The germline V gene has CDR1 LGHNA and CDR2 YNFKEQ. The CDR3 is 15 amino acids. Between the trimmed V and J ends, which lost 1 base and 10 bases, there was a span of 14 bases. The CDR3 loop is CASSQGSAGGSPLHF. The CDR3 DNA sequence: TGTGCCAGCAGCCAAGGATCGGCGGGCGGATCACCCCTCCACTTT.

This CDR3 reads CASSVGLAGLADTQYF. As DNA, the CDR3 is TGTGCCAGCAGTGTTGGACTAGCGGGACTCGCAGATACGCAGTATTTT. V is TRBV6-1 and J is TRBJ2-3, with TRBD2 matching 12 bases. The CDR3 covers 16 residues. Trimming took 4 bases from V and 4 from J; bases not matched to a gene: 6. Germline CDR1 and CDR2: MNHNS and SASEGT.

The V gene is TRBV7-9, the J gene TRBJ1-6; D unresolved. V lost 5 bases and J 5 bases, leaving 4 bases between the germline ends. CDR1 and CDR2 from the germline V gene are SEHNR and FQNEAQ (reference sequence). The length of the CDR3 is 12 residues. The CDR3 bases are TGTGCCAGCAGCGTCGATAATTCACCCCTCCACTTT. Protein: CASSVDNSPLHF.

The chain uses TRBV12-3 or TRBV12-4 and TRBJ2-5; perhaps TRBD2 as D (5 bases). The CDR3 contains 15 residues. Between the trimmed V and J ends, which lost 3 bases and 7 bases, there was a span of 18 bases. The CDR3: CASSFLDQKEGTQYF. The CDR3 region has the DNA TGTGCCAGCAGTTTTTTGGACCAAAAAGAGGGGACCCAGTACTTC.

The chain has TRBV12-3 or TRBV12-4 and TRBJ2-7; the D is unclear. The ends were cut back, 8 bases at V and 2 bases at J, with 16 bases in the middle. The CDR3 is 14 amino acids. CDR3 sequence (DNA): TGTGCCAGCCGGCAGGAGCTGGATACCTACGAGCAGTACTTC. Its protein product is CASRQELDTYEQYF.

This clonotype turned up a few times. CDR3 region: CASSARTGNTEAFF. CDR3 in DNA: TGTGCCAGCAGTGCCAGGACAGGAAACACTGAAGCTTTCTTT. The rearrangement uses TRBV2 and TRBJ1-1; TRBD1 matches 7 bases. CDR3 length: 14 residues. Germline trimming cut 4 bases from V and 2 bases from J; bases unmatched to any gene: 4. CDR1 and CDR2 (germline): SNHLY, FYNNEI.

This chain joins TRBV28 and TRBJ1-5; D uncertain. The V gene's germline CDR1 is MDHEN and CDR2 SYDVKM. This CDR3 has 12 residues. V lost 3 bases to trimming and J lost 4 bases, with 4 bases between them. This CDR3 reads CASSFPNQPQHF. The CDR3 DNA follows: TGTGCCAGCAGTTTCCCAAATCAGCCCCAGCATTTT.

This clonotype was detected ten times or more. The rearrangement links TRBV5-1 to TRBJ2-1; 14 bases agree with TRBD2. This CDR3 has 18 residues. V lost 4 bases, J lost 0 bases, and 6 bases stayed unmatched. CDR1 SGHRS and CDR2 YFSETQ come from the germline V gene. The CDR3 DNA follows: TGCGCCAGCAGCCCCGGACTAGCGGGAGGAATCTCCTACAATGAGCAGTTCTTC. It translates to CASSPGLAGGISYNEQFF.

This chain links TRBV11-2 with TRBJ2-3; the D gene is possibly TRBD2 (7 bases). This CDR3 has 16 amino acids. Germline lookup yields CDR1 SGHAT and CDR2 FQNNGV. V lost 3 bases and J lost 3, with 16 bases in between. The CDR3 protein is CASSFSRGGGTDTQYF. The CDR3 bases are TGTGCCAGCAGCTTCTCCAGGGGAGGGGGGACAGATACGCAGTATTTT.

This chain's CDR3 is CASSVLTEVTEAFF. The DNA for the CDR3 is TGTGCCAGCAGCGTCTTGACAGAGGTCACTGAAGCTTTCTTT. The rearrangement uses TRBV9 and TRBJ1-1, with a possible D match to TRBD1 (5 bases). Germline values: CDR1 SGDLS, CDR2 YYNGEE. The CDR3 is 14 amino acids. The V end lost 2 bases, the J end lost 4 bases, and 12 bases lay between the germline ends.

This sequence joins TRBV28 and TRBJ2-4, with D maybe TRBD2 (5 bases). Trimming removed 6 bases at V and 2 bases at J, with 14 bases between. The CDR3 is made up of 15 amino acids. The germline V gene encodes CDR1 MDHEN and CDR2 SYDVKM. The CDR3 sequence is CASRVRGLSKNIQYF. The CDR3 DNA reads TGTGCCAGCAGAGTGAGAGGGTTGTCCAAAAACATTCAGTACTTC.

The CDR3 sequence: CASKRDTFYEQYF. The CDR3 nucleotides are TGTGCCAGCAAACGGGACACTTTCTACGAGCAGTACTTC. The chain couples TRBV12-3 or TRBV12-4 to TRBJ2-7, with D possibly matching TRBD1 (6 bases). The CDR3 loop spans 13 amino acids. Between the trimmed V and J ends, which lost 7 bases and 3 bases, there was a span of 13 bases.

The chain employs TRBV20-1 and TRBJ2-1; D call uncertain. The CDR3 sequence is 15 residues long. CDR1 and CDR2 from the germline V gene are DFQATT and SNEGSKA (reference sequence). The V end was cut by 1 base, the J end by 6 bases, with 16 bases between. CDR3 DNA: TGCAGTGCTAGAGGCATGGGAAGGTTTCTCAATGAGCAGTTCTTC. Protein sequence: CSARGMGRFLNEQFF.

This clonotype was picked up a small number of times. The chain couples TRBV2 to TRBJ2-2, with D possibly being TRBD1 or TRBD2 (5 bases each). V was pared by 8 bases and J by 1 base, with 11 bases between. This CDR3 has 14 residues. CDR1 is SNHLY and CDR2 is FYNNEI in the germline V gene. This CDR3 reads CASLGPKNTGELFF. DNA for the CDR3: TGTGCCAGCTTGGGACCGAAGAACACCGGGGAGCTGTTTTTT.

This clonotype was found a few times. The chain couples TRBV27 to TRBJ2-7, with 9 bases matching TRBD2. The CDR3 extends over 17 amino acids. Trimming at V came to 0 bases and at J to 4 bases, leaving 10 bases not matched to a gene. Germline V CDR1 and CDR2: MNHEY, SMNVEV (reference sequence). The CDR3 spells CASSLSFRLADFYEQYF. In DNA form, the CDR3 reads TGTGCCAGCAGTTTATCGTTCCGACTAGCGGATTTTTACGAGCAGTACTTC.

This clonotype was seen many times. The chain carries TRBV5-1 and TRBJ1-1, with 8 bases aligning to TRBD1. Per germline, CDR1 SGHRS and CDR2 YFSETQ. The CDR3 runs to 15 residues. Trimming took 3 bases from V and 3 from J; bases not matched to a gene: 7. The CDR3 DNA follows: TGCGCCAGCAGCTGGACGCAGGGGGCCGACACTGAAGCTTTCTTT. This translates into CASSWTQGADTEAFF.

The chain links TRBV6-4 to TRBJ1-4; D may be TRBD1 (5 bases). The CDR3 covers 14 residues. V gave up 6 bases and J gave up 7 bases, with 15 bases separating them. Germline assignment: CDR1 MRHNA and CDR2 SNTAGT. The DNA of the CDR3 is TGTGCCAGCAGCGCGGAAGGGGACGGTGAAAAACTGTTTTTT. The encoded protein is CASSAEGDGEKLFF.

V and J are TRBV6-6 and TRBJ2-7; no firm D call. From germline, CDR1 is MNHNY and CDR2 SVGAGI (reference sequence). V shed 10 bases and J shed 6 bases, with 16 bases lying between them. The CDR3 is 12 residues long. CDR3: CATGRGGAEQYF. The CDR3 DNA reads TGTGCCACCGGTCGTGGTGGAGCCGAGCAGTACTTC.

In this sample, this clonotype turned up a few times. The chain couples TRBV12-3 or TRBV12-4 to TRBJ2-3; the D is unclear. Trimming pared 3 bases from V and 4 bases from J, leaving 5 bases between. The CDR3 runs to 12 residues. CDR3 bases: TGTGCCAGCAGTTTTTCGTCAGATACGCAGTATTTT. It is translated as CASSFSSDTQYF.

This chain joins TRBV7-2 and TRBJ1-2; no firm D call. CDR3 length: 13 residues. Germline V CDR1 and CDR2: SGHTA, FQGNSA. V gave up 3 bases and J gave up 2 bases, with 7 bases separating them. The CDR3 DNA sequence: TGTGCCAGCAGCTTCCTTGGAAACTATGGCTACACCTTC. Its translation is CASSFLGNYGYTF.

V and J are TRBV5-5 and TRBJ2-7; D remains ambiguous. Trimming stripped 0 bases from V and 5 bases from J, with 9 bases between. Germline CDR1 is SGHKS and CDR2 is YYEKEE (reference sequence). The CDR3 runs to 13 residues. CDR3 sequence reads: CASSLGLDDEQYF. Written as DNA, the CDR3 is TGTGCCAGCAGCTTGGGGCTAGACGACGAGCAGTACTTC.